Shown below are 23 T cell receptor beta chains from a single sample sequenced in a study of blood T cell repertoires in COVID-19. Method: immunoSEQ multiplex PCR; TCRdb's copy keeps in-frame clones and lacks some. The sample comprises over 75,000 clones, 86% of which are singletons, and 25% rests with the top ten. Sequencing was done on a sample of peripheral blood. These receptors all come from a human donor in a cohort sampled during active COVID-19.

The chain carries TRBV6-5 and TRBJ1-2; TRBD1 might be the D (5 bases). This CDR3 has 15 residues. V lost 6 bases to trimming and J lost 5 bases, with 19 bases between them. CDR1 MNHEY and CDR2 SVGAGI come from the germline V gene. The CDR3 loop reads CASSTQGRPRYGYTF. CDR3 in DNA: TGTGCCAGCAGCACCCAGGGCCGCCCTCGGTATGGCTACACCTTC.

Written as DNA, the CDR3 is TGTGCCAGCAGTTACCTCTTGGAGTACAATGAGCAGTTCTTC. Translation gives CASSYLLEYNEQFF. The rearrangement links TRBV28 to TRBJ2-1; no firm D call. The CDR3 loop spans 14 amino acids. CDR1 is MDHEN, CDR2 SYDVKM, per germline. Trimming pared 4 bases from V and 4 bases from J, leaving 11 bases between.

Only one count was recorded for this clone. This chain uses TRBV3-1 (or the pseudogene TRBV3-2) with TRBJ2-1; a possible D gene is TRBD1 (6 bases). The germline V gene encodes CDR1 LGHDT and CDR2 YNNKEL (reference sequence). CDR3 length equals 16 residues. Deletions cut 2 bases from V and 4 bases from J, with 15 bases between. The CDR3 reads CASSQKVQGWYNEQFF. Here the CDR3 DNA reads TGTGCCAGCAGCCAAAAGGTCCAGGGGTGGTACAATGAGCAGTTCTTC.

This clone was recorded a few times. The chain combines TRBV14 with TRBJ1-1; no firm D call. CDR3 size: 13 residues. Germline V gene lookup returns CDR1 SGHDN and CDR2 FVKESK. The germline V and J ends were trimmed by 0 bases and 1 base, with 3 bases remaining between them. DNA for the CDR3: TGTGCCAGCAGCCAAGACAGGAACACTGAAGCTTTCTTT. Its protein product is CASSQDRNTEAFF.

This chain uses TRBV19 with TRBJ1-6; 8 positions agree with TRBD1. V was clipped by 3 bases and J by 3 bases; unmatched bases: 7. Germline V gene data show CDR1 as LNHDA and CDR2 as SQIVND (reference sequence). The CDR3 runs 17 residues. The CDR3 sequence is CASSIDGTGYYNSPLHF. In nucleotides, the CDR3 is TGTGCCAGTAGTATTGACGGGACAGGATACTATAATTCACCCCTCCACTTT.

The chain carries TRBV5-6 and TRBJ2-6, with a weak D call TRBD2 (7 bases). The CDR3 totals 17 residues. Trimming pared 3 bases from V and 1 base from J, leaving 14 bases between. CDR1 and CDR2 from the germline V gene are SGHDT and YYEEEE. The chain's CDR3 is CASSWGGPGSGANVLTF. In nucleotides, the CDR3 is TGTGCCAGCAGCTGGGGGGGCCCAGGGTCTGGGGCCAACGTCCTGACTTTC.

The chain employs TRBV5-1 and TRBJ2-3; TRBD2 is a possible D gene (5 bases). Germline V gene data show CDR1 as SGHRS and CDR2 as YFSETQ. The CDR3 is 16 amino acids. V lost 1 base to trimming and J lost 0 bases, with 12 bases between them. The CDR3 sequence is CASSLLPSPSTDTQYF. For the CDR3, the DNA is TGCGCCAGCAGCTTGTTACCTAGCCCCAGCACAGATACGCAGTATTTT.

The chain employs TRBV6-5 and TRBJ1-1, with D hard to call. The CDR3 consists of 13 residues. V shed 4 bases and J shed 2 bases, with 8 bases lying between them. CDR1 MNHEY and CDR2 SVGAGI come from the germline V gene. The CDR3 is CASSSRTNTEAFF. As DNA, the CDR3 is TGTGCCAGCAGTTCTCGGACTAACACTGAAGCTTTCTTT.

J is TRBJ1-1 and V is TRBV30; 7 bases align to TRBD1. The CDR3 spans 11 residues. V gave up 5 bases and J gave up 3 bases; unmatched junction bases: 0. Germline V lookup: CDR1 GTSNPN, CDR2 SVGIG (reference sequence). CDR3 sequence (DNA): TGTGCCTGGGGACAGGACACTGAAGCTTTCTTT. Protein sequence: CAWGQDTEAFF.

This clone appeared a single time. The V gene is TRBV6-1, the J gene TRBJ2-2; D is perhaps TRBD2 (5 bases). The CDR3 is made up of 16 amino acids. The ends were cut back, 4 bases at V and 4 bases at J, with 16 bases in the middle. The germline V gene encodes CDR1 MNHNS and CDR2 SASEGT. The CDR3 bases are TGTGCCAGCAGTGCGGTAGGGTCGAGGGTCACCGGGGAGCTGTTTTTT. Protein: CASSAVGSRVTGELFF.

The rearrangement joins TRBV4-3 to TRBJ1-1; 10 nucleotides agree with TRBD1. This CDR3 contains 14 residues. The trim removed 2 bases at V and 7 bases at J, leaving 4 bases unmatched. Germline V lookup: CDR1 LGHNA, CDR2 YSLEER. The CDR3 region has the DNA TGCGCCAGCAGCCAACGACAGGGGGCGAATGAAGCTTTCTTT. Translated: CASSQRQGANEAFF.

The chain's CDR3 is CASSQESGASGVADTQYF. CDR3 coding DNA: TGTGCCAGCAGCCAAGAAAGCGGAGCTAGCGGAGTGGCAGATACGCAGTATTTT. This chain uses TRBV3-1 (or the pseudogene TRBV3-2) with TRBJ2-3; 7 bases map to TRBD2. In germline, CDR1 is LGHDT, CDR2 YNNKEL (reference sequence). J was trimmed by 4 bases and V by 0 bases; bases with no gene match: 13. The CDR3 has 18 residues.

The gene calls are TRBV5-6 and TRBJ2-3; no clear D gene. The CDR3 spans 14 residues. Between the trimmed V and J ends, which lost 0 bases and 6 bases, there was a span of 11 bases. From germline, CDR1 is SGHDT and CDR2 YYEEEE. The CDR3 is CASSLVALPDTQYF. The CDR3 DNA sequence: TGTGCCAGCAGCTTGGTTGCGCTACCGGATACGCAGTATTTT.

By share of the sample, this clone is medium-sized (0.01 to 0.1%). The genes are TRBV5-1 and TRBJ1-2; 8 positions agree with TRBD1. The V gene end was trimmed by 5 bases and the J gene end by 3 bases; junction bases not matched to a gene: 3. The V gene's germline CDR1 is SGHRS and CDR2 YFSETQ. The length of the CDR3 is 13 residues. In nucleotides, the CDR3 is TGCGCCAGCAGGGGACAGGCAGACTATGGCTACACCTTC. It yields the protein CASRGQADYGYTF.

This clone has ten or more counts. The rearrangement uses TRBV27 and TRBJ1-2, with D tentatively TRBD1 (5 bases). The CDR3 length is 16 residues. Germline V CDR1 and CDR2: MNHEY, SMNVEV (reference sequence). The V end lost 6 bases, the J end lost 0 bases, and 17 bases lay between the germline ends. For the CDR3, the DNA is TGTGCCAGCAGCTCCAACCGGGGGAACTCTAACTATGGCTACACCTTC. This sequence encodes CASSSNRGNSNYGYTF.

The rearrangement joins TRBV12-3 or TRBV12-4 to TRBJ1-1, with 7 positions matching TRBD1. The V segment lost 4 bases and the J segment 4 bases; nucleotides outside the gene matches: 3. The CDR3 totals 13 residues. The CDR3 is CASSYRGATEAFF. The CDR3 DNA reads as TGTGCCAGCAGTTACAGGGGAGCCACTGAAGCTTTCTTT.

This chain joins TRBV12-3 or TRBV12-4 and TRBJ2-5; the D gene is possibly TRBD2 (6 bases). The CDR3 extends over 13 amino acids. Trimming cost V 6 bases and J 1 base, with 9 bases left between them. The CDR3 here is CASSPGLQETQYF. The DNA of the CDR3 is TGTGCCAGCAGCCCGGGACTCCAAGAGACCCAGTACTTC.

This CDR3 is CASSYSGQKNIQYF. CDR3 nucleotides: TGTGCCAGCAGTTACTCGGGACAGAAAAACATTCAGTACTTC. This chain joins TRBV6-2 or TRBV6-3 and TRBJ2-4; 7 bases align to TRBD1. The junction had 0 bases not matched to a gene; V was cut back by 0 bases and J by 4 bases. The CDR3 contains 14 residues. Germline V CDR1 and CDR2: MNHEY, SVGEGT.

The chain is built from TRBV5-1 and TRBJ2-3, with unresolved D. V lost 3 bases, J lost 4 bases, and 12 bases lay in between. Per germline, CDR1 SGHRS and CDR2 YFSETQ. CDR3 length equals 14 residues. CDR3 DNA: TGCGCCAGCAGCTCTGCGGAGCGAGCAGATACGCAGTATTTT. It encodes CASSSAERADTQYF.

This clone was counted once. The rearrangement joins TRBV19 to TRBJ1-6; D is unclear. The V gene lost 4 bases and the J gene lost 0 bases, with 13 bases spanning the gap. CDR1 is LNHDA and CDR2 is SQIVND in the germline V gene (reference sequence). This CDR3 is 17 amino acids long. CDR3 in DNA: TGTGCCAGTAGTAGTATGGCGGCGAGCTCCTATAATTCACCCCTCCACTTT. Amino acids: CASSSMAASSYNSPLHF.

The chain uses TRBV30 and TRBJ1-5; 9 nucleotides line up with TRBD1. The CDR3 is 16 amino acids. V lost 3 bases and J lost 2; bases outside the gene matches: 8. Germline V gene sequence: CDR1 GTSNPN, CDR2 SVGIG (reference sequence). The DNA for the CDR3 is TGTGCCTGGAGGTCACAGGGGGCAGGAGGCAATCAGCCCCAGCATTTT. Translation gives CAWRSQGAGGNQPQHF.

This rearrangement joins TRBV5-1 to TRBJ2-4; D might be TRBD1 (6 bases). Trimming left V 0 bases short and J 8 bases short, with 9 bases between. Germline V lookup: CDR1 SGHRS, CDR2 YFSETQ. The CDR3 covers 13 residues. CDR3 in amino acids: CASSLGGPDIQYF. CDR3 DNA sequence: TGCGCCAGCAGCTTGGGGGGGCCGGACATTCAGTACTTC.

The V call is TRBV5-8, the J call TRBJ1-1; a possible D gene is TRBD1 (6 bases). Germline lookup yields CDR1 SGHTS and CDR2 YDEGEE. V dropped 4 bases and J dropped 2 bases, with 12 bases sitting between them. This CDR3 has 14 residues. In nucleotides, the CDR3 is TGTGCCAGCAGCGCCGGGACACCCAACACTGAAGCTTTCTTT. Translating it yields CASSAGTPNTEAFF. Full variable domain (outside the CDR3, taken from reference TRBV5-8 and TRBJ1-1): EAGVTQSPTHLIKTRGQQATLRCSPISGHTSVYWYQQALGLGLQFLLWYDEGEERNRGNFPPRFSGRQFPNYSSELNVNALELEDSALYLCASSAGTPNTEAFFGQGTRLTVV.